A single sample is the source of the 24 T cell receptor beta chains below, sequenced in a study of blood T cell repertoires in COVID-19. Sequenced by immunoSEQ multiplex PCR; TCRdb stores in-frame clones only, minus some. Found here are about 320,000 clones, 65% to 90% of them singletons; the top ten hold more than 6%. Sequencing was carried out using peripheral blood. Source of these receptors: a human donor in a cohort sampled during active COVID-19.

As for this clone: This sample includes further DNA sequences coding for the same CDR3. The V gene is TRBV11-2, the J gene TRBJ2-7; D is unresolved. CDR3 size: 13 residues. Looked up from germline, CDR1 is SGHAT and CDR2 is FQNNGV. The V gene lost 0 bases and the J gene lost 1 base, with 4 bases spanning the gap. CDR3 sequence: CASSLELSYEQYF. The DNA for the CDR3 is TGTGCCAGCAGCTTAGAACTGTCCTACGAGCAGTACTTC.

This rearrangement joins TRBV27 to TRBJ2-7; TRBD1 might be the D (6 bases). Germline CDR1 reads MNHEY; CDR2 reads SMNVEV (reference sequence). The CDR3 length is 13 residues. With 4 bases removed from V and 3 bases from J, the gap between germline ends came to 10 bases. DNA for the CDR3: TGTGCCAGCAGTTGGGAACAGGGCTACGAGCAGTACTTC. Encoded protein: CASSWEQGYEQYF.

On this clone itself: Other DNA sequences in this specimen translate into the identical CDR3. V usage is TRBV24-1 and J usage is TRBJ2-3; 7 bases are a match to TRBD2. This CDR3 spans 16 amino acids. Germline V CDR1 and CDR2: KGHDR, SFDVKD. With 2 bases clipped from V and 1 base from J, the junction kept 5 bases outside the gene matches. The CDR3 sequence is CATSDSLGGGTDTQYF. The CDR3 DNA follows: TGTGCCACCAGTGATTCCCTTGGGGGGGGCACAGATACGCAGTATTTT.

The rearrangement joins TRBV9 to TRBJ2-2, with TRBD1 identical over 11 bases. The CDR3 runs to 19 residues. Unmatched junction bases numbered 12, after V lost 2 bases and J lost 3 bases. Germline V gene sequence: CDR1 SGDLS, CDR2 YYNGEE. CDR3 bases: TGTGCCAGCAGCGTCTCTGATTCACCGGACAGGGGGCACACCGGGGAGCTGTTTTTT. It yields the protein CASSVSDSPDRGHTGELFF.

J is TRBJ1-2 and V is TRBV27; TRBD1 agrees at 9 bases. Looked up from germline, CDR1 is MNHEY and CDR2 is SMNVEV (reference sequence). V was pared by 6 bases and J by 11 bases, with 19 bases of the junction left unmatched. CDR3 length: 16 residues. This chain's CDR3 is CASRQQGASLNERYTF. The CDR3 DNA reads TGTGCCAGCAGACAACAGGGGGCTTCTCTCAATGAGAGATACACCTTC.

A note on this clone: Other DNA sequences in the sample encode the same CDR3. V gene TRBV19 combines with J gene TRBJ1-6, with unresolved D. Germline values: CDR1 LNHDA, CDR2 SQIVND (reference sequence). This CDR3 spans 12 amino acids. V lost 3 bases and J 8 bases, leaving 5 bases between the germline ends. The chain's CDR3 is CASSIPDSPLHF. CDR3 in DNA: TGTGCCAGTAGTATCCCTGATTCACCCCTCCACTTT.

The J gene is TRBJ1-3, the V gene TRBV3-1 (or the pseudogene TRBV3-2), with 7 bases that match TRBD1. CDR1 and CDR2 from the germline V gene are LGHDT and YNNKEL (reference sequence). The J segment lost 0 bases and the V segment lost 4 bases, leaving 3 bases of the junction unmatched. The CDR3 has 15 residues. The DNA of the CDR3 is TGTGCCAGCAGCCGACAGGGCCCCTCTGGAAACACCATATATTTT. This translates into CASSRQGPSGNTIYF.

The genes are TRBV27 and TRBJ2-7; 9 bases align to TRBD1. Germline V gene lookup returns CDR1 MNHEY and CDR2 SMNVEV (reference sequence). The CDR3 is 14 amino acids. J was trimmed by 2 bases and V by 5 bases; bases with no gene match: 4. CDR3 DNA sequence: TGTGCCAGCAGTGAGACAGGGGGTCCCTACGAGCAGTACTTC. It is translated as CASSETGGPYEQYF.

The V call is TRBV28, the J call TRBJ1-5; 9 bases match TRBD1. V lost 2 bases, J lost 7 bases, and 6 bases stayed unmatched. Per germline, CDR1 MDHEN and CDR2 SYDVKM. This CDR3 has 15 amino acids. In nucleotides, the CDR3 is TGTGCCAGCAGTTTAACAGGGGGCGCGAGACAGCCCCAGCATTTT. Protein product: CASSLTGGARQPQHF.

DNA for the CDR3: TGTGCCAGCAGTTCGCCTCCGGGCGGGGGCGTATACGAGCAGTACTTC. It yields the protein CASSSPPGGGVYEQYF. The rearrangement links TRBV27 to TRBJ2-7; D might be TRBD2 (7 bases). V was pared by 4 bases and J by 4 bases, with 20 bases between. The CDR3 has 16 amino acids. CDR1 and CDR2 (germline): MNHEY, SMNVEV (reference sequence).

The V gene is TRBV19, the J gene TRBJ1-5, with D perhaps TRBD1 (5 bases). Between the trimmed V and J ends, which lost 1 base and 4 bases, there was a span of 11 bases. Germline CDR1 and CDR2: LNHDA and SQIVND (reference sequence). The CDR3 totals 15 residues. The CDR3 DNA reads TGTGCCAGTAGTATAGCCCCGGGACTTAATCAGCCCCAGCATTTT. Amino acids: CASSIAPGLNQPQHF.

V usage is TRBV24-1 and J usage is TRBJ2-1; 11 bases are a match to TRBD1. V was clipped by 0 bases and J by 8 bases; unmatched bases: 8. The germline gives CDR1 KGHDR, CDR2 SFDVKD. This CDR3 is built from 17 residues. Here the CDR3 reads CATSDLGGGQGEDEQFF. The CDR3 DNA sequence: TGTGCCACCAGTGATTTGGGGGGGGGACAGGGGGAAGATGAGCAGTTCTTC.

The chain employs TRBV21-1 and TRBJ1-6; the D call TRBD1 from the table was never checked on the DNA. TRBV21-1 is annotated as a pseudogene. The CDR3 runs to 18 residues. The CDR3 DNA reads TGTGCCAGCAGCAATGAAAGGGAACAGGGCCACTATAATTCACCCCTCCACTTT. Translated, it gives CASSNEREQGHYNSPLHF.

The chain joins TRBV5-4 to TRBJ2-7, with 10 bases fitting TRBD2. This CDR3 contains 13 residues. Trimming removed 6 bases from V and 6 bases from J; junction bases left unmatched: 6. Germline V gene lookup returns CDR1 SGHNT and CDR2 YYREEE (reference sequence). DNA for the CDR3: TGTGCCAGCAACCTAGCGGGGGTGGGCGAGCAGTACTTC. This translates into CASNLAGVGEQYF.

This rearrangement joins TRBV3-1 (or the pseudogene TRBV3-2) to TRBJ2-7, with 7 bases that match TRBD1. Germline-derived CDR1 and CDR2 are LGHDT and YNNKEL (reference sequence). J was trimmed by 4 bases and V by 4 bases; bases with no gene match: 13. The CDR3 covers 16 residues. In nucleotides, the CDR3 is TGTGCCAGCAGCCCCTACAAAGACAGGGTGGGATACGAGCAGTACTTC. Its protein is CASSPYKDRVGYEQYF.

The CDR3 bases are TGTGCTAGTGGCCTTGGGACAGTTTACGGGGGCACCATATATTTT. It is translated as CASGLGTVYGGTIYF. The chain is built from TRBV12-5 and TRBJ1-3, with 7 bases identical to TRBD1. The CDR3 spans 15 residues. The germline CDR1 and CDR2 sequences are LGHNT and FRNRAP. The V segment lost 6 bases and the J segment 9 bases; nucleotides outside the gene matches: 14.

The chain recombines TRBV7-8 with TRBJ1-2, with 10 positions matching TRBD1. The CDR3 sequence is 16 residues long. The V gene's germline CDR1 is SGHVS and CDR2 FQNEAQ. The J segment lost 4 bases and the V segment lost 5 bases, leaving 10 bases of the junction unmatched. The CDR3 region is CASSATGTGAPYGYTF. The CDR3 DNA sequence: TGTGCCAGCAGCGCGACCGGGACAGGGGCTCCCTATGGCTACACCTTC.

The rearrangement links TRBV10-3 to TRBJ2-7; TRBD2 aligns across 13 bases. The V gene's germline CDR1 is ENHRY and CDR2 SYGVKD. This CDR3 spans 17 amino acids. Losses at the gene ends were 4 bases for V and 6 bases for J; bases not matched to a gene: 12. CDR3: CAISGPEGTSGVGEQYF. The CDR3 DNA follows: TGTGCCATCAGTGGGCCAGAGGGGACTAGCGGGGTCGGCGAGCAGTACTTC.

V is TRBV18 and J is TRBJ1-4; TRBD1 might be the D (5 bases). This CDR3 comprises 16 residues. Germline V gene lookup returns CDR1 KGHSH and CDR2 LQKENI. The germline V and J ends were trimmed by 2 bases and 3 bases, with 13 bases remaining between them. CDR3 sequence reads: CASSPIEPGPNEKLFF. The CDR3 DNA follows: TGTGCCAGCTCACCAATCGAACCAGGGCCTAATGAAAAACTGTTTTTT.

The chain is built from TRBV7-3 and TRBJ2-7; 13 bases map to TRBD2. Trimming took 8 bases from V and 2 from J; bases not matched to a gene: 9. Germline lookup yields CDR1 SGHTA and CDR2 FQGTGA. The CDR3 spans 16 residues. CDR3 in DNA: TGTGCCAGCCCCCCGAGGGGGACTAGCGGGACCTACGAGCAGTACTTC. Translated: CASPPRGTSGTYEQYF.

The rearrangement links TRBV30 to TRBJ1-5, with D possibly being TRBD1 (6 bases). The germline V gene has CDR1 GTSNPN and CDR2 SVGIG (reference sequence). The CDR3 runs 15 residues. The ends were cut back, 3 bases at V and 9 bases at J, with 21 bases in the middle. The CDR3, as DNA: TGTGCCTGGAGCGATAAGCAGGTCTCCAGGGGGCCCCAGCATTTT. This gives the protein CAWSDKQVSRGPQHF.

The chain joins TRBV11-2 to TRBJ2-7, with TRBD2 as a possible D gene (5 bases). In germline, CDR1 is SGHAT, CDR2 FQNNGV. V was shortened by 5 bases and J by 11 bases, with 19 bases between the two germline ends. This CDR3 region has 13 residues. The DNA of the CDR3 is TGTGCCAGCAGCGCCCCGGGATTCACAGCTAAGTACTTC. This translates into CASSAPGFTAKYF.

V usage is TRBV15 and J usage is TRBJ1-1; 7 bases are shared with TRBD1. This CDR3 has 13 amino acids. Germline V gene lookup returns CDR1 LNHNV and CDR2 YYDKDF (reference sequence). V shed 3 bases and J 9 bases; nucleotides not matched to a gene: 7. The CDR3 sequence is CATSSQTGRKAFF. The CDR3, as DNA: TGTGCCACCAGCAGCCAGACAGGGCGAAAAGCTTTCTTT.

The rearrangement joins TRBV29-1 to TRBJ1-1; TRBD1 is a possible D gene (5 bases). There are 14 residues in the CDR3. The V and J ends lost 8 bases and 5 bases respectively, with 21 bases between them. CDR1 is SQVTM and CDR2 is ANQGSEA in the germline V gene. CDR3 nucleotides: TGCAGCCATGGAACGGGCGGCGGGGGTACTGAAGCTTTCTTT. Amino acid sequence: CSHGTGGGGTEAFF.